This TCR beta chain was found in a study of blood T cells in healthy people across ages. The extraction recovered at least 5 micrograms of total RNA per sample. In this sample, this clonotype turned up a few times. Its cognate antigen is unknown. The CDR3 totals 14 residues. CDR1 and CDR2 (germline): MNHEY, SVGEGT. V was shortened by 2 bases and J by 4 bases, with 11 bases between the two germline ends. Study-wide findings and caveats: Among T cells, TCR beta diversity per million cells dropped roughly linearly as age rose. There were more naive CD4+ cells and higher diversity in long-lived donors than in aged donors. No one knew whether donors had CMV, which possibly confounded expanded clonotype changes.

Alongside a J-beta primer mix, a sample-barcoded 5' primer served in a second PCR lasting about 7 to 11 cycles. TCRdb processed the 5' RACE reads anew with MiXCR; each CDR3 protein has one entry. This table holds 950,000 to 1,200,000 distinct CDR3 sequences, approximately 38% found once. The sequencing input was blood. The receptor comes from a young man in good health. The chain links TRBV6-2 or TRBV6-3 to TRBJ1-1; D gene unclear. The CDR3 region is CASSYLPVSTEAFF. In DNA, the CDR3 is TGTGCCAGCAGTTACCTCCCAGTTTCCACTGAAGCTTTCTTT.